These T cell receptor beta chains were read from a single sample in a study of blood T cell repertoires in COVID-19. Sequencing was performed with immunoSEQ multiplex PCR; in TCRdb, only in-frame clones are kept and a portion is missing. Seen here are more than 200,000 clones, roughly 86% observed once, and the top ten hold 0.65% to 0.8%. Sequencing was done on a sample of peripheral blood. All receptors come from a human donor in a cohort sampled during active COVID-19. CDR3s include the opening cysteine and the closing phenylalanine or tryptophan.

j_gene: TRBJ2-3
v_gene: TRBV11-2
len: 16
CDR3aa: CASSGASGTSTDTQYF

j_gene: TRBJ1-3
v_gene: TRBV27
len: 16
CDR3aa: CASSPTPDRAGNTIYF

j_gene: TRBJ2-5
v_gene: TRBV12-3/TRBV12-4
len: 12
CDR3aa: CASSDRGETQYF

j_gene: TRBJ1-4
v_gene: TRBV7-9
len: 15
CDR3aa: CASSTDRGSNEKLFF

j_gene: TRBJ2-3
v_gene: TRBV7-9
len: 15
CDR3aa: CASRIQGASTDTQYF

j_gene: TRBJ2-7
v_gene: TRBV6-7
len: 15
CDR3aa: CASSTTSGSEYEQYF

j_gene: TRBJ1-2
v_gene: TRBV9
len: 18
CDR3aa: CASSVAAGEGKANYGYTF

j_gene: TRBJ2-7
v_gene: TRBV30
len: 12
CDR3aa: CAWGGASYEQYF

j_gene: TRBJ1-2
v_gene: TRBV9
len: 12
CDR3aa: CASSRVGYGYTF

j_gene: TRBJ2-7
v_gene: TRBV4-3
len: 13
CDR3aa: CASSQGPGDEQYF

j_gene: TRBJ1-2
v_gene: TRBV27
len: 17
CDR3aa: CASSLYRAGTTNYGYTF

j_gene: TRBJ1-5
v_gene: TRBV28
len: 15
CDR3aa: CASSLSTGTALPQHF

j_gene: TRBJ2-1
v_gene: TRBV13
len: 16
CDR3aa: CASSLDLAGPYNEQFF

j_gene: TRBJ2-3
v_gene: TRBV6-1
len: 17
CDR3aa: CASSEAGTLVPPDTQYF

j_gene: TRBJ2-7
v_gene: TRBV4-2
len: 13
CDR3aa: CASSHTRLYEQYF

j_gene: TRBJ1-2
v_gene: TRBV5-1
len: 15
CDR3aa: CASSWGDRDLDGYTF

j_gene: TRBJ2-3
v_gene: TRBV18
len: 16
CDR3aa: CASSPDRGGITDTQYF

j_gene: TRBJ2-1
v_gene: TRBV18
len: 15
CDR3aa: CASSPLSGGPDEQFF

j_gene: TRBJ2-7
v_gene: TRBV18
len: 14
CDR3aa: CASSQTQLAGEQYF

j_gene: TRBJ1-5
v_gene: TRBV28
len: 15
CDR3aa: CASTLPRGSNQPQHF

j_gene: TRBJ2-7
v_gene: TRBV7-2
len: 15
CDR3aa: CASSLVLAGGNEQYF

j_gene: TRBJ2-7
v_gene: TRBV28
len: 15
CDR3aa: CASSHRSHQGREQYF

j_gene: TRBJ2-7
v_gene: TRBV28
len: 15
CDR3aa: CASSLLGQSPYEQYF

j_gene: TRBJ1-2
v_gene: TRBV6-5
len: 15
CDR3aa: CASRETGASPYGYTF

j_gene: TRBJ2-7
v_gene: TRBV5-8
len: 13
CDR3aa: CASSIDRTYEQYF

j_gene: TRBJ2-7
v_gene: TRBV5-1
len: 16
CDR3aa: CASSYIPSSATYEQYF

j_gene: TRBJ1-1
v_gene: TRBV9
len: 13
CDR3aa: CASSVLRDTEAFF

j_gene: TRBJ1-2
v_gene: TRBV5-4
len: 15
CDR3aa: CASSLAGGGAYGYTF

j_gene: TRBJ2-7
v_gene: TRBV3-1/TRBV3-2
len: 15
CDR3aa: CASSQNARGSYEQYF

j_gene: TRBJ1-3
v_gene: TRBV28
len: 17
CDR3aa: CASSRLSQGIIGNTIYF

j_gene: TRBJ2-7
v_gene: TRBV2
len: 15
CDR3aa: CASRDRDRDTGEQYF

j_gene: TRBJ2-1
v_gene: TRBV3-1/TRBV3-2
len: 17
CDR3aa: CASSQDCWGQGRNEQFF

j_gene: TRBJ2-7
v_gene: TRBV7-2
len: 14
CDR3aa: CASSLDGKPYEQYF

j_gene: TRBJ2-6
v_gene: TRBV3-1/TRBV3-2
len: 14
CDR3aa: CASSHFSGANVLTF

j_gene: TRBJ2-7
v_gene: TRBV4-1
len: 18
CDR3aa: CASSQGVMRGRASYEQYF

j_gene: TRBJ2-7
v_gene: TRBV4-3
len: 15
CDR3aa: CASSQARLSSYEQYF

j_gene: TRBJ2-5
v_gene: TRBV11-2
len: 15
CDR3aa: CASSRPDQGGETQYF

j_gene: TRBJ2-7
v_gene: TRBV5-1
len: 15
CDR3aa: CASSLTSPEGYEQYF

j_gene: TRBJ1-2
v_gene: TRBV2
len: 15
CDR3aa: CASKFQTGINYGYTF

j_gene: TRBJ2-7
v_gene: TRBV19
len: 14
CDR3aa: CASTKGQGAWEQYF

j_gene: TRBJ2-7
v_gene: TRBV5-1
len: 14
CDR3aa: CASGAGQGAREQYF

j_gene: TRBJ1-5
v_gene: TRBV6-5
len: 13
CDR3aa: CASSITGSQPQHF

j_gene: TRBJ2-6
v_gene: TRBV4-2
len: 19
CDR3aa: CASSQGEGGGRSGANVLTF

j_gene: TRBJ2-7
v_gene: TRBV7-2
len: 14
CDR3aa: CASSSRTSAKEQYF

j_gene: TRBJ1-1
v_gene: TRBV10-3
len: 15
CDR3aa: CAIRDQGVGNTEAFF

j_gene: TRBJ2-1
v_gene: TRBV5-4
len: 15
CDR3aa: CASSTDRAAYNEQFF

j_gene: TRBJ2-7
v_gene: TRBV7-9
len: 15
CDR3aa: CASSSGLAGAYEQYF

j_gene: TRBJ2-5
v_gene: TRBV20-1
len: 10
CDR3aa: CSASQETQYF

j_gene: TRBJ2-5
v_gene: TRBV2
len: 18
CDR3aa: CASSDIWGDRVSGETQYF

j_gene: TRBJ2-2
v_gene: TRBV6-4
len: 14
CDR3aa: CASSSEGGTGELFF

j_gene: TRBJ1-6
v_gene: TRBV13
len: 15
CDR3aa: CASSLGSIYNSPLHF

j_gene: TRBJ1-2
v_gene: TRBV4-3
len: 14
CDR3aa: CASSQEWARYGYTF

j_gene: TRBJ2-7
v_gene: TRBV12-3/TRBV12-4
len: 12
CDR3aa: CASQRTAYEQYF

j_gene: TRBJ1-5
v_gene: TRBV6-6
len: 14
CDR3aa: CASSVQGVKEPQHF

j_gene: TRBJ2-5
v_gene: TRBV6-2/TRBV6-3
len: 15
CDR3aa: CASSYTGGGRETQYF

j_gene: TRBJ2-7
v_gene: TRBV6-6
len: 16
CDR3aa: CASTDTSGSLGGEQYF

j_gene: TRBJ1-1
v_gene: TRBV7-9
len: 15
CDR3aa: CASSPARPKNTEAFF

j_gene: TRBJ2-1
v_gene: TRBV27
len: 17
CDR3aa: CASSLGAWGLASDEQFF

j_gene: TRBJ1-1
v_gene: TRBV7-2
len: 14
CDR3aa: CASSLAGSNTEAFF

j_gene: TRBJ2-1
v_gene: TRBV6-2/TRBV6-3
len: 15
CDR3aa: CASSLRGESNNEQFF